The 14 T cell receptor beta chains below were found in one sample sequenced in a study of CD8 T cells in ankylosing spondylitis. Overall study results and limits: A TCR beta motif of fewer than 10 highly homologous variants seemed to mark ankylosing spondylitis blood.

TCRdb reprocessed the 5' RACE reads via MiXCR and lists one record per CDR3 protein. Here the sample spans approximately 400,000 distinct CDR3 sequences, roughly 18% being singletons. What these receptors recognize is not known. Sequencing was performed on blood, either unsorted or a sorted T cell fraction (not recorded which). The receptors originated from a male donor with ankylosing spondylitis.

This rearrangement joins TRBV5-5 to TRBJ2-7, with D perhaps matching TRBD1 (5 bases). Germline V lookup: CDR1 SGHKS, CDR2 YYEKEE (reference sequence). This CDR3 has 14 residues. Trimming cost V 2 bases and J 1 base, with 10 bases left between them. CDR3 amino acids: CASSFAGKSYEQYF. The CDR3 nucleotides are TGTGCCAGCAGCTTCGCAGGGAAGTCCTACGAGCAGTACTTC.

This rearrangement joins TRBV5-1 to TRBJ2-2; 7 positions agree with TRBD2. J was trimmed by 5 bases and V by 5 bases; bases with no gene match: 9. The CDR3 consists of 15 residues. CDR1 and CDR2 from the germline V gene are SGHRS and YFSETQ. Here the CDR3 DNA reads TGCGCCAGCAGTCGGGACTACCCGGGGACCGGGGAGCTGTTTTTT. Protein sequence: CASSRDYPGTGELFF.

This chain connects TRBV5-1 to TRBJ1-2; D not resolved. V dropped 3 bases and J dropped 6 bases, with 12 bases sitting between them. CDR1 and CDR2 (germline): SGHRS, YFSETQ. The CDR3 covers 13 residues. CDR3 region: CASSSEGIDGYTF. In nucleotides, the CDR3 is TGCGCCAGCAGCTCAGAAGGGATTGATGGCTACACCTTC.

CDR3 nucleotide sequence: TGTGCTAGTGGTACGGACAGGGGCCAAGAGACCCAGTACTTC. Its protein is CASGTDRGQETQYF. The rearrangement joins TRBV12-5 to TRBJ2-5; 9 bases are shared with TRBD1. This CDR3 contains 14 residues. Germline loops: CDR1 LGHNT, CDR2 FRNRAP. The V and J ends lost 5 bases and 1 base, in that order; junction bases with no gene match: 2.

The J gene is TRBJ2-1, the V gene TRBV20-1; 10 bases align to TRBD2. Losses at the gene ends were 2 bases for V and 4 bases for J; bases not matched to a gene: 8. This CDR3 spans 16 amino acids. From germline, CDR1 is DFQATT and CDR2 SNEGSKA (reference sequence). The CDR3 DNA reads TGCAGTGCTAGATTAGGCGGTAGCGGGGGGTACAATGAGCAGTTCTTC. This encodes CSARLGGSGGYNEQFF.

The CDR3 sequence is CASSVQELPIRGYTF. CDR3 DNA sequence: TGTGCCAGCAGTGTCCAGGAGTTACCTATACGAGGCTACACCTTC. The genes are TRBV2 and TRBJ1-2; no definite D call. The CDR3 runs to 15 residues. V was pared by 4 bases and J by 8 bases, with 20 bases between. Germline V gene sequence: CDR1 SNHLY, CDR2 FYNNEI.

This chain uses TRBV28 with TRBJ2-7; the D is unclear. Trimming took off 5 bases at V and 0 bases at J, with 20 bases between the two ends. Germline V gene sequence: CDR1 MDHEN, CDR2 SYDVKM. The CDR3 extends over 17 amino acids. The CDR3: CASSPNPFAPVSYEQYF. CDR3 sequence (DNA): TGTGCCAGCAGTCCTAACCCCTTCGCGCCAGTCTCCTACGAGCAGTACTTC.

The chain is built from TRBV6-1 and TRBJ2-1; 8 bases match TRBD1. V was pared by 5 bases and J by 6 bases, with 18 bases of the junction left unmatched. CDR1 is MNHNS and CDR2 is SASEGT in the germline V gene. The CDR3 runs to 18 residues. The DNA for the CDR3 is TGTGCCAGCAGTCCCCGGGGGCACAGGGGGGTGGGGATCAATGAGCAGTTCTTC. Protein product: CASSPRGHRGVGINEQFF.

The chain links TRBV20-1 to TRBJ2-3; tentative D call: TRBD2 (6 bases). V was cut by 3 bases and J by 1 base, with 11 bases left in between. Germline CDR1 and CDR2: DFQATT and SNEGSKA (reference sequence). The CDR3 spans 14 residues. CDR3 in DNA: TGCAGTGCTAGGGCGGGACCCCGCACAGATACGCAGTATTTT. It translates to CSARAGPRTDTQYF.

This clonotype was counted many times. The chain has TRBV12-3 or TRBV12-4 and TRBJ2-7; D possibly uses TRBD1 or TRBD2 (6 bases each). The V and J ends lost 5 bases and 5 bases respectively, with 13 bases between them. The CDR3 is made up of 13 amino acids. CDR3: CASSLNGGHEQYF. DNA for the CDR3: TGTGCCAGCAGTCTAAACGGGGGCCACGAGCAGTACTTC.

The chain carries TRBV6-2 or TRBV6-3 and TRBJ1-1; D possibly corresponds to TRBD1 (5 bases). V dropped 2 bases and J dropped 2 bases, with 30 bases sitting between them. The CDR3 is 21 amino acids. Germline CDR1 MNHEY, CDR2 SVGEGT. This CDR3 reads CASSYPLGSIGITGLNTEAFF. The DNA for the CDR3 is TGTGCCAGCAGTTACCCCCTCGGGTCGATAGGTATAACGGGGCTCAACACTGAAGCTTTCTTT.

This clonotype was seen a handful of times. This chain links TRBV12-3 or TRBV12-4 with TRBJ2-5, with D perhaps assigned TRBD1 or TRBD2 (5 bases each). CDR3 length equals 11 residues. Trimming took 6 bases from V and 5 from J, leaving 7 bases between them. CDR3 loop: CASRWGETQYF. DNA for the CDR3: TGTGCCAGCAGATGGGGGGAGACCCAGTACTTC.

Only a few counts were recorded for this clonotype. The V gene is TRBV20-1, the J gene TRBJ2-2; tentatively, D is TRBD1 or TRBD2 (5 bases each). With 5 bases removed from V and 0 bases from J, the gap between germline ends came to 13 bases. Germline CDR1 is DFQATT and CDR2 is SNEGSKA (reference sequence). This CDR3 is 15 amino acids long. In DNA form, the CDR3 reads TGCAGTGCTTCGGCCGGGACCCCGAACACCGGGGAGCTGTTTTTT. Its translation: CSASAGTPNTGELFF.

The V and J genes are TRBV6-1 and TRBJ2-5; 16 bases agree with TRBD2. In germline, CDR1 is MNHNS, CDR2 SASEGT. The J segment lost 5 bases and the V segment lost 7 bases, leaving 16 bases of the junction unmatched. The CDR3 is made up of 19 amino acids. The CDR3 DNA follows: TGTGCCAGCACCCTAATAGGGACTAGCGGGAGGGTTAGCGTGGAGACCCAGTACTTC. It translates to CASTLIGTSGRVSVETQYF.